The clone carrying this TCR beta chain turned up a few times. Clones were sequenced by immunoSEQ multiplex PCR, and TCRdb holds only the in-frame ones, with some missing. The profile shows tens of thousands of clones, around 78% of them singletons. Trimming at V came to 5 bases and at J to 4 bases, leaving 10 bases not matched to a gene. Per the germline V gene, CDR1 is LNHDA and CDR2 is SQIVND (reference sequence). The CDR3 loop spans 15 amino acids. The data were taken from a study of blood T cell repertoires in COVID-19. On the study more broadly: T cells, B-cell-depleted T cells, or PBMCs supplied cDNA or gDNA.

This TCR came from a human donor in a cohort sampled during active COVID-19. This rearrangement joins TRBV19 to TRBJ2-7, with 8 bases that match TRBD1. The sample comprised peripheral blood. In nucleotides, the CDR3 is TGTGCCAGTAGTTCTTCGGGACAGGTCTATTACGAGCAGTACTTC. It yields the protein CASSSSGQVYYEQYF.